A single T cell receptor beta chain is shown here with its context. Genomic DNA provided the template from which TCR beta VDJ and CDR3 profiles were obtained. Each CDR3 protein is one row after TCRdb ran MiXCR on the reads. Counted here are around 190,000 distinct CDR3 sequences, approximately 60% occurring once; the ten biggest clones make up 25% to 35%. The data stem from a study of CD8+CD57+ T cells in acquired aplastic anemia. Looking at the study overall: When averaged, DNA from sorted CD4+ and CD8+ cells came to around 3.1 ug. Healthy donors yielded around 10 million CD4+ cell reads on average.

This TCR derives from a human donor in good health. Sequenced input: sorted CD4+, CD8+, or CD8+CD57+ T cells (not recorded which) from PBMCs.

CDR3 loop: CASNVRQAQETQYF. The CDR3 DNA is TGTGCCAGCAACGTACGACAGGCACAAGAGACCCAGTACTTC. J is TRBJ2-5 and V is TRBV5-8; a weak D match, TRBD1 (6 bases). V was clipped by 6 bases and J by 2 bases, with 14 bases between them. The length of the CDR3 is 14 residues. In germline, CDR1 is SGHTS, CDR2 YDEGEE.